Listed here are 16 T cell receptor beta chains from one sample, sequenced in a study of cytomegalovirus exposure and HLA in healthy donors. Researchers ran the PCR with 60 Vbeta and 13 Jbeta primers. Measured with immunoSEQ multiplex PCR; TCRdb has only the in-frame clones, and not every one. Its table records over 45,000 clones. The specimen sequenced was PBMCs. These receptors were taken from a woman aged 40 to 50 in good health and CMV-seronegative.

This rearrangement joins TRBV5-4 to TRBJ1-2, with a tentative D call TRBD1 (6 bases). V dropped 4 bases and J dropped 4 bases, with 17 bases sitting between them. The CDR3 is 15 amino acids. Germline V gene data show CDR1 as SGHNT and CDR2 as YYREEE (reference sequence). The CDR3 nucleotides are TGTGCCAGCAGCAGACGGGACACTCCCGCCTATGGCTACACCTTC. It encodes CASSRRDTPAYGYTF.

The rearrangement uses TRBV18 and TRBJ2-7; 7 bases fit TRBD2. The CDR3 sequence is 15 residues long. V trimming: 2 bases; J trimming: 1 base; junction bases outside the gene matches: 5. Germline CDR1 and CDR2: KGHSH and LQKENI. For the CDR3, the DNA is TGTGCCAGCTCACCAGGGGGGGGAACTTCCTACGAGCAGTACTTC. Encoded protein: CASSPGGGTSYEQYF.

The chain carries TRBV7-9 and TRBJ1-1; the D is unclear. V was cut by 1 base and J by 5 bases, with 8 bases left in between. Germline V gene sequence: CDR1 SEHNR, CDR2 FQNEAQ (reference sequence). There are 13 residues in the CDR3. The CDR3 region has the DNA TGTGCCAGCAGCTTAGTAGAGGGTACTGAAGCTTTCTTT. It translates to CASSLVEGTEAFF.

This sequence joins TRBV7-2 and TRBJ1-5; TRBD1 is a possible D gene (5 bases). This CDR3 has 16 residues. CDR1 and CDR2 from the germline V gene are SGHTA and FQGNSA. V was cut by 1 base and J by 6 bases, with 16 bases left in between. CDR3 amino acids: CASSLVGRQGFQPQHF. The CDR3 DNA follows: TGTGCCAGCAGCTTAGTAGGCAGGCAGGGCTTTCAGCCCCAGCATTTT.

Concerning this clone: Different DNA sequences within this sample yield the same CDR3. V usage is TRBV2 and J usage is TRBJ1-6; D not resolved. Trimming shortened V by 0 bases and J by 14 bases, and 8 bases separated the two germline ends. From germline, CDR1 is SNHLY and CDR2 FYNNEI. This CDR3 has 12 amino acids. CDR3 coding DNA: TGTGCCAGCAGTGAAGCCGGGATTACCCTCCACTTT. This sequence encodes CASSEAGITLHF.

V and J are TRBV2 and TRBJ1-2, with a weak D call TRBD1 (5 bases). The germline gives CDR1 SNHLY, CDR2 FYNNEI. The CDR3 runs 14 residues. Trimming pared 2 bases from V and 2 bases from J, leaving 9 bases between. CDR3 in amino acids: CASSELQANYGYTF. CDR3 coding DNA: TGTGCCAGCAGTGAACTACAGGCGAACTATGGCTACACCTTC.

The V and J genes are TRBV5-1 and TRBJ2-1; 11 positions agree with TRBD2. This CDR3 has 18 residues. V was pared by 3 bases and J by 3 bases, with 11 bases of the junction left unmatched. Germline-derived CDR1 and CDR2 are SGHRS and YFSETQ. The chain's CDR3 is CASSSGTSGEAFYNEQFF. CDR3 nucleotide sequence: TGCGCCAGCAGCTCCGGGACTAGCGGCGAAGCATTCTACAATGAGCAGTTCTTC.

The V call is TRBV6-4, the J call TRBJ2-2; D unresolved. The CDR3 consists of 14 residues. The V and J ends lost 7 bases and 1 base respectively, with 10 bases between them. Germline CDR1 and CDR2: MRHNA and SNTAGT. This CDR3 is CASKAQRNTGELFF. The CDR3 region has the DNA TGTGCCAGCAAAGCCCAAAGGAACACCGGGGAGCTGTTTTTT.

The chain carries TRBV7-2 and TRBJ2-1; D not resolved. Germline CDR1 and CDR2: SGHTA and FQGNSA. The CDR3 contains 13 residues. The germline V and J ends were trimmed by 1 base and 9 bases, with 10 bases remaining between them. The DNA of the CDR3 is TGTGCCAGCAGCTTAGAAGGAGATGGTGAGCAGTTCTTC. Its translation is CASSLEGDGEQFF.

This chain links TRBV7-3 with TRBJ1-1; unclear D gene. The germline CDR1 and CDR2 sequences are SGHTA and FQGTGA. V lost 2 bases and J lost 0, with 4 bases in between. The CDR3 length is 13 residues. The CDR3 protein is CASSLQMNTEAFF. The DNA of the CDR3 is TGTGCCAGCAGCTTACAGATGAACACTGAAGCTTTCTTT.

Comments on this clone: The same CDR3 arises from other DNA sequences in this sample as well. V is TRBV20-1 and J is TRBJ2-5; D unresolved. V dropped 3 bases and J dropped 2 bases, with 4 bases sitting between them. Germline CDR1 and CDR2: DFQATT and SNEGSKA (reference sequence). The CDR3 loop spans 11 amino acids. The CDR3 reads CSARRQETQYF. The CDR3 DNA follows: TGCAGTGCTAGGAGGCAAGAGACCCAGTACTTC.

The V gene is TRBV4-2, the J gene TRBJ2-3; D gene ambiguous. Germline assignment: CDR1 LGHNA and CDR2 YNFKEQ. V gave up 0 bases and J gave up 0 bases, with 16 bases separating them. The CDR3 extends over 18 amino acids. CDR3 protein: CASSQDFLSRSSTDTQYF. CDR3 sequence (DNA): TGTGCCAGCAGCCAAGATTTCCTAAGCCGATCTAGCACAGATACGCAGTATTTT.

The V call is TRBV5-1, the J call TRBJ1-2; D not resolved. V dropped 4 bases and J dropped 0 bases, with 4 bases sitting between them. Germline V gives CDR1 SGHRS, CDR2 YFSETQ. The CDR3 contains 12 residues. The CDR3 protein is CASSTANYGYTF. CDR3 DNA: TGCGCCAGCAGCACAGCTAACTATGGCTACACCTTC.

The chain has TRBV30 and TRBJ2-5; 10 positions match TRBD2. The assigned J gene may be wrong: the sequence end matches TRBJ2-7 better. The CDR3 spans 14 residues. Germline V lookup: CDR1 GTSNPN, CDR2 SVGIG (reference sequence). The CDR3 coding sequence is TGTGCCTGGAGTGTAGCGGGAGGGGTCTACGAGCAGTACTTC. Its protein product is CAWSVAGGVYEQYF.

V usage is TRBV6-1 and J usage is TRBJ2-7; 10 bases agree with TRBD2. Germline V gene sequence: CDR1 MNHNS, CDR2 SASEGT. CDR3 length equals 14 residues. Trimming took 4 bases from V and 6 from J; bases not matched to a gene: 6. The CDR3 spells CASSGAGLAFEQYF. The CDR3 nucleotides read TGTGCCAGCAGTGGAGCGGGACTAGCGTTCGAGCAGTACTTC.

The genes are TRBV6-1 and TRBJ2-1, with D uncertain. The CDR3 consists of 16 residues. Trimming cost V 3 bases and J 3 bases, with 15 bases left between them. Germline V gives CDR1 MNHNS, CDR2 SASEGT. CDR3 sequence: CASSDNPGADYNEQFF. CDR3 coding DNA: TGTGCCAGCAGTGATAACCCCGGTGCGGACTACAATGAGCAGTTCTTC.